This paragraph covers one T cell receptor (beta chain) sequence. This CDR3 contains 12 residues. Germline V lookup: CDR1 MDHEN, CDR2 SYDVKM. V was clipped by 6 bases and J by 3 bases, with 8 bases between them. This sample was included in a study of blood T cell repertoires in COVID-19. Study-level background: COVID-19 samples, acute and convalescent, were from the United States, Italy and Spain. PBMCs, B-cell-depleted T cells, or T cells provided the cDNA or gDNA that made up the material.

In the authors' methods: Cell counts per sample came from amplifying reference gene primers. Generated by immunoSEQ multiplex PCR, the TCRdb table keeps only in-frame clones and is missing some. The V and J calls and the clone size are those of that table, but D and trimming were determined from the DNA. The profile shows roughly 40,000 clones, about 85% of them singletons. This clonotype was obtained from a woman aged 70-85 years in a cohort sampled during active COVID-19. The source material was peripheral blood. This chain links TRBV28 with TRBJ1-1; D is unresolved. The CDR3 bases are TGTGCCAGCAGAAGGCGGGACACTGAAGCTTTCTTT. The encoded protein is CASRRRDTEAFF.